The clone carrying this T cell receptor (beta chain) was picked up many times. This entry is derived from a study of blood T cell repertoires in COVID-19. The CDR3 spans 16 residues. The V gene end was trimmed by 2 bases and the J gene end by 4 bases; junction bases not matched to a gene: 10. Germline V gives CDR1 MNHEY, CDR2 SVGEGT. Assay: immunoSEQ multiplex PCR; the TCRdb copy retains only in-frame clones and omits some. The sample holds 150,000 to 200,000 clones, 87% seen once. V and J are TRBV6-2 or TRBV6-3 and TRBJ1-2, with 7 bases that match TRBD1. The sequencing input was PBMCs or T cells enriched from blood (not recorded which). The origin of this receptor is a woman aged 25 to 39 who had recovered from COVID-19. CDR3 region: CASSYTQKGQLYGYTF. CDR3 DNA: TGTGCCAGCAGTTACACGCAAAAGGGACAGCTCTATGGCTACACCTTC.